The 6 T cell receptor beta chains presented below share a single source sample, sequenced in a study of blood T cell repertoires in COVID-19. Assay: immunoSEQ multiplex PCR; the TCRdb copy retains only in-frame clones and omits some. The sample includes tens of thousands of clones, 75% to 90% of them seen just once. The sequenced sample consisted of peripheral blood. Every receptor here comes from a man aged 45-65 years with active COVID-19.

The chain joins TRBV6-2 or TRBV6-3 to TRBJ1-5, with no clear D. Germline V lookup: CDR1 MNHEY, CDR2 SVGEGT. The length of the CDR3 is 12 residues. V was pared by 5 bases and J by 5 bases, with 7 bases between. CDR3 loop: CASSLRDQPQHF. The CDR3 nucleotides are TGTGCCAGCAGTCTTAGAGATCAGCCCCAGCATTTT.

This rearrangement joins TRBV24-1 to TRBJ1-1, with D perhaps TRBD1 (5 bases). CDR3 length: 15 residues. Germline CDR1 reads KGHDR; CDR2 reads SFDVKD. V lost 3 bases to trimming and J lost 1 base, with 11 bases between them. The CDR3 DNA reads as TGTGCCACCAGTGATCCCCTCGGGGGGAACACTGAAGCTTTCTTT. The encoded protein is CATSDPLGGNTEAFF.

This sequence joins TRBV9 and TRBJ1-2; 10 bases map to TRBD1. The junction had 9 bases not matched to a gene; V was cut back by 0 bases and J by 7 bases. This CDR3 has 16 residues. The germline CDR1 and CDR2 sequences are SGDLS and YYNGEE. CDR3 nucleotide sequence: TGTGCCAGCAGCGTAGCTTCATCCGGGACAGGGGCTGGCTACACCTTC. It encodes CASSVASSGTGAGYTF.

The chain has TRBV13 and TRBJ2-3; D not certain. This CDR3 is built from 10 residues. V lost 8 bases and J lost 4, with 4 bases in between. Germline loops: CDR1 PRHDT, CDR2 FYEKMQ (reference sequence). CDR3 sequence (DNA): TGTGCCAGCCCCGCAGATACGCAGTATTTT. It encodes CASPADTQYF.

The chain recombines TRBV7-3 with TRBJ2-1; TRBD2 aligns across 8 bases. The germline gives CDR1 SGHTA, CDR2 FQGTGA. This CDR3 contains 15 residues. J gave up 7 bases and V 4 bases, and 9 bases lay outside the gene matches. The CDR3, as DNA: TGTGCCAGCAGCTCCTCGGGAGGGCGGGAGAATGAGCAGTTCTTC. Its translation: CASSSSGGRENEQFF.

This clone appeared once. CDR3 loop: CASSSLGQGNNSPLHF. CDR3 in DNA: TGTGCCAGCAGTTCACTCGGACAGGGTAATAATTCACCCCTCCACTTT. V usage is TRBV28 and J usage is TRBJ1-6; 8 positions match TRBD1. The V gene end was trimmed by 4 bases and the J gene end by 5 bases; junction bases not matched to a gene: 7. Per the germline V gene, CDR1 is MDHEN and CDR2 is SYDVKM. The CDR3 sequence is 16 residues long.